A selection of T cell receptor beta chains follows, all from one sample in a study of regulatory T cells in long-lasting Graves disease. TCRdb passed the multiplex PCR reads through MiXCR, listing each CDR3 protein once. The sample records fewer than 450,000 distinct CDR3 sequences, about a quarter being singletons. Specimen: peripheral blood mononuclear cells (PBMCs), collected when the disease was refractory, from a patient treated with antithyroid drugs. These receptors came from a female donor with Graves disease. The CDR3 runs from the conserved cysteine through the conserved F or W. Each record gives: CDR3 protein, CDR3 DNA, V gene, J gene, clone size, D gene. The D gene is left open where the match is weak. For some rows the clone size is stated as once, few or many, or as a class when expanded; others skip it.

CASSPNSLNTEAFF,TGTGCCAGCTCACCAAACAGCCTGAACACTGAAGCTTTCTTT,TRBV18,TRBJ1-1,few,NA
CASSVQGPREAFF,TGTGCCAGCAGCGTTCAGGGGCCGCGGGAAGCTTTCTTT,TRBV5-6,TRBJ1-1,NA,NA
CASSLDGGGRETQYF,TGTGCCAGCAGCTTAGACGGGGGGGGACGAGAGACCCAGTACTTC,TRBV7-2,TRBJ2-5,many,TRBD2
CASSFWSDRTHEQYF,TGTGCCAGCAGTTTTTGGAGCGATCGGACCCACGAGCAGTACTTC,TRBV12-3/TRBV12-4,TRBJ2-7,NA,NA
CASSSASRKYYGYTF,TGTGCCAGCAGTTCGGCGTCCAGAAAATACTATGGCTACACCTTC,TRBV28,TRBJ1-2,many,NA
CASSLGPLDEKLFF,TGCGCCAGCAGCTTGGGACCTTTGGATGAAAAACTGTTTTTT,TRBV5-1,TRBJ1-4,few,NA
CASSSRTGRSGANVLTF,TGTGCCAGCAGCTCAAGGACAGGCCGCTCTGGGGCCAACGTCCTGACTTTC,TRBV13,TRBJ2-6,NA,TRBD1
CASSTTRDGEQVEYF,TGTGCCAGCAGTACCACTCGGGACGGGGAACAAGTGGAGTACTTC,TRBV2,TRBJ2-7,many,NA
CSATGQGASYEQYF,TGCAGCGCAACGGGACAGGGGGCGTCCTACGAGCAGTACTTC,TRBV29-1,TRBJ2-7,few,TRBD1
CASSQTPGRINEKLFF,TGTGCCAGCAGCCAGACCCCGGGGAGGATTAATGAAAAACTGTTTTTT,TRBV3-1,TRBJ1-4,NA,NA
CASSFKRETYNEQFF,TGTGCCAGCAGCTTTAAACGAGAGACCTACAATGAGCAGTTCTTC,TRBV7-2,TRBJ2-1,NA,NA
CASTRDGELNTEAFF,TGTGCCAGCACCCGGGACGGAGAATTGAACACTGAAGCTTTCTTT,TRBV12-3/TRBV12-4,TRBJ1-1,many,NA
CASSVDYGDTQYF,TGTGCCAGCAGTGTGGACTATGGCGATACGCAGTATTTT,TRBV2,TRBJ2-3,few,NA
CASRVGPGSYEQYF,TGTGCCAGCAGGGTGGGCCCGGGATCCTACGAGCAGTACTTC,TRBV2,TRBJ2-7,many,NA
CSAPRDRGRTEAFF,TGCAGTGCACCCAGGGACAGGGGGCGGACTGAAGCTTTCTTT,TRBV20-1,TRBJ1-1,NA,TRBD1
CASSYPDRTEAFF,TGTGCCAGCAGTTACCCGGACCGGACTGAAGCTTTCTTT,TRBV12-3/TRBV12-4,TRBJ1-1,many,NA
CASTPSGRAAGELFF,TGTGCCAGCACCCCTAGCGGGAGGGCGGCCGGGGAGCTGTTTTTT,TRBV28,TRBJ2-2,few,TRBD2
CSAVASRTDTQYF,TGCAGTGCTGTAGCTTCCCGGACGGATACGCAGTATTTT,TRBV20-1,TRBJ2-3,NA,NA
CASPVGPSSTDTQYF,TGTGCCAGTCCTGTGGGCCCTTCCTCCACAGATACGCAGTATTTT,TRBV7-9,TRBJ2-3,few,NA
CASGEDRRTEAFF,TGTGCCAGCGGGGAGGACAGGAGGACTGAAGCTTTCTTT,TRBV6-1,TRBJ1-1,many,TRBD1
CSVDGGANYGYTF,TGCAGCGTTGATGGAGGAGCTAACTATGGCTACACCTTC,TRBV29-1,TRBJ1-2,few,NA
CASSLGTGDGYTF,TGTGCCAGCAGTTTGGGGACAGGGGACGGCTACACCTTC,TRBV28,TRBJ1-2,many,TRBD1
CASSRQAGEKLFF,TGTGCCAGCAGTCGACAGGCCGGCGAAAAACTGTTTTTT,TRBV12-3/TRBV12-4,TRBJ1-4,many,NA
CASKTVNTGELFF,TGTGCCAGCAAAACCGTGAACACCGGGGAGCTGTTTTTT,TRBV6-1,TRBJ2-2,NA,NA
CASRYERGTEAFF,TGTGCCAGCAGATACGAGAGGGGCACTGAAGCTTTCTTT,TRBV6-5,TRBJ1-1,many,NA
CASSSTTGSREQYF,TGCGCCAGCAGTTCGACGACAGGGTCTCGGGAGCAGTACTTC,TRBV5-1,TRBJ2-7,NA,TRBD1
CASSLTGTDSSNQPQHF,TGTGCCAGCAGCTTAACTGGGACGGATTCTAGCAATCAGCCCCAGCATTTT,TRBV7-2,TRBJ1-5,many,NA
CASSDRGEAPYNSPLHF,TGTGCCAGCAGTGACAGGGGGGAGGCCCCTTATAATTCACCCCTCCACTTT,TRBV6-1,TRBJ1-6,once,TRBD1
CASRHRDQPQHF,TGTGCCAGCCGCCATAGGGATCAGCCCCAGCATTTT,TRBV27,TRBJ1-5,NA,NA
CASSSLLLLAGTPDTQYF,TGTGCCAGCAGCTCGCTCCTCCTTCTAGCGGGTACCCCAGATACGCAGTATTTT,TRBV7-8,TRBJ2-3,NA,TRBD2
CASSSTFGYSYNEQFF,TGTGCCAGCAGCTCCACCTTCGGATACTCCTACAATGAGCAGTTCTTC,TRBV7-9,TRBJ2-1,once,NA
CASCSGTNTGELFF,TGTGCCAGCTGTTCGGGAACGAACACCGGGGAGCTGTTTTTT,TRBV6-9,TRBJ2-2,NA,NA
CASSLKWSGTYEQYF,TGTGCCAGCAGTTTGAAGTGGTCAGGGACCTACGAGCAGTACTTC,TRBV27,TRBJ2-7,NA,NA
CASTPGTGHGYTF,TGTGCCAGTACCCCCGGGACAGGGCATGGCTACACCTTC,TRBV19,TRBJ1-2,few,TRBD1
CASREGTADFEPQHF,TGCGCCAGCAGGGAGGGGACGGCGGATTTCGAGCCCCAGCATTTT,TRBV5-1,TRBJ1-5,NA,NA
CASSLEHRVGYGYTF,TGCGCCAGCAGCTTGGAACACAGGGTTGGCTATGGCTACACCTTC,TRBV5-1,TRBJ1-2,NA,NA
CASSFKRRTAETQYF,TGTGCCAGCAGCTTCAAAAGAAGGACAGCTGAGACCCAGTACTTC,TRBV11-2,TRBJ2-5,NA,NA
CASSEGLNQPQHF,TGTGCCAGCAGCGAGGGCCTAAATCAGCCCCAGCATTTT,TRBV7-8,TRBJ1-5,few,NA
CATSDLAPGPETQYF,TGTGCCACCAGTGATTTGGCTCCCGGGCCCGAGACCCAGTACTTC,TRBV24-1,TRBJ2-5,many,NA
CASSPDPYEQYF,TGTGCCAGCAGCCCAGACCCCTACGAGCAGTACTTC,TRBV2,TRBJ2-7,many,NA
CASSFGPSASGNTIYF,TGTGCCAGCAGTTTCGGTCCATCGGCATCTGGAAACACCATATATTTT,TRBV12-3/TRBV12-4,TRBJ1-3,NA,NA
CASSPGTSGRGAGANVLTF,TGTGCCAGCAGCCCAGGGACTAGCGGGAGGGGGGCCGGGGCCAACGTCCTGACTTTC,TRBV7-2,TRBJ2-6,NA,TRBD2
CSARGSSGNTVYF,TGCAGTGCTAGGGGGAGCTCTGGAAACACCGTATATTTT,TRBV20-1,TRBJ1-3,NA,NA
CASSAEWSTDTQYF,TGTGCCAGCAGCGCAGAATGGAGCACAGATACGCAGTATTTT,TRBV7-8,TRBJ2-3,NA,NA
CASSRTGLDSYEQYF,TGTGCCAGCAGTCGCACGGGACTCGACTCCTACGAGCAGTACTTC,TRBV6-1,TRBJ2-7,NA,NA
CASSLESGTSGSYEQYF,TGTGCCAGCAGCTTAGAATCAGGGACTAGCGGGAGTTACGAGCAGTACTTC,TRBV7-8,TRBJ2-7,NA,TRBD2
CASSPHEGTPIYEQYF,TGTGCCAGCTCACCCCACGAGGGGACACCCATCTACGAGCAGTACTTC,TRBV18,TRBJ2-7,NA,NA
CAKPRQPNYGYTF,TGTGCTAAGCCCCGTCAACCTAACTATGGCTACACCTTC,TRBV12-5,TRBJ1-2,many,NA
CASSPQGLSNQPQHF,TGTGCCAGCAGTCCACAGGGCTTGAGCAATCAGCCCCAGCATTTT,TRBV3-1,TRBJ1-5,few,NA
CASSQPPGGEGVGNIQYF,TGCGCCAGCAGCCAGCCGCCGGGAGGGGAGGGGGTAGGAAACATTCAGTACTTC,TRBV4-3,TRBJ2-4,few,TRBD2
CASSPPNWETQYF,TGTGCCAGCTCACCACCGAATTGGGAGACCCAGTACTTC,TRBV18,TRBJ2-5,NA,NA